Listed here are 20 T cell receptor beta chains from one sample, sequenced in a study of shared clonotypes between healthy human individuals. The naive CD8 subset, CD45RO-negative cells positively selected for CCR7, excluded terminally differentiated effector memory CD45RA+ cells. Sequenced by immunoSEQ multiplex PCR; TCRdb stores in-frame clones only, minus some. Altogether roughly 850,000 clones are present, 96% being singletons, with the ten largest covering around 0.25%. Sequences were obtained from naive CD8+ T cells sorted from blood. Source of these receptors: a man aged 25-45 years in good health.

The chain uses TRBV10-2 and TRBJ2-1; no firm D call. Trimming pared 1 base from V and 6 bases from J, leaving 7 bases between. The CDR3 consists of 13 residues. Looked up from germline, CDR1 is WSHSY and CDR2 is SAAADI. The CDR3 DNA sequence: TGCGCCAGCAGTGAGTTGGTTGGCAATGAGCAGTTCTTC. Amino acid sequence: CASSELVGNEQFF.

The genes are TRBV7-9 and TRBJ2-1, with 13 bases identical to TRBD2. Germline lookup yields CDR1 SEHNR and CDR2 FQNEAQ (reference sequence). Trimming took 6 bases from V and 7 from J; bases not matched to a gene: 6. The CDR3 has 15 residues. The CDR3 DNA sequence: TGTGCCAGCAGGCTACTAGCGGGAGGGCCTAATGAGCAGTTCTTC. Its protein is CASRLLAGGPNEQFF.

CDR3 nucleotides: TGTGCCAGCAGTTCTTTGACAGGGGTCCCTGAAAAACTGTTTTTT. Translated: CASSSLTGVPEKLFF. The chain joins TRBV6-5 to TRBJ1-4, with 8 bases matching TRBD1. Germline values: CDR1 MNHEY, CDR2 SVGAGI. The CDR3 is 15 amino acids. J lost 7 bases, V lost 4 bases, and 8 bases had no gene match.

This clone was recorded only once. The gene calls are TRBV27 and TRBJ2-1, with D perhaps TRBD1 or TRBD2 (5 bases each). V lost 6 bases, J lost 1 base, and 10 bases lay in between. The CDR3 runs 14 residues. From germline, CDR1 is MNHEY and CDR2 SMNVEV (reference sequence). This CDR3 reads CASRWGISYNEQFF. The CDR3 coding sequence is TGTGCCAGCAGGTGGGGGATTTCCTACAATGAGCAGTTCTTC.

The chain employs TRBV6-5 and TRBJ2-1; possibly TRBD2 for D (6 bases). The germline gives CDR1 MNHEY, CDR2 SVGAGI. V shed 7 bases and J shed 2 bases, with 12 bases lying between them. The CDR3 spans 14 residues. This chain's CDR3 is CASTGRGTYNEQFF. Here the CDR3 DNA reads TGTGCCAGCACCGGTCGGGGGACCTACAATGAGCAGTTCTTC.

The chain carries TRBV9 and TRBJ2-7; 10 bases align to TRBD1. There are 14 residues in the CDR3. The germline V gene encodes CDR1 SGDLS and CDR2 YYNGEE. Losses at the gene ends were 4 bases for V and 5 bases for J; bases not matched to a gene: 6. CDR3 region: CASSSRQGAHEQYF. CDR3 DNA: TGTGCCAGCAGCTCGCGACAGGGGGCCCACGAGCAGTACTTC.

V usage is TRBV14 and J usage is TRBJ2-7; D gene uncertain. CDR1 is SGHDN, CDR2 FVKESK, per germline. The CDR3 sequence is 15 residues long. V lost 2 bases and J 5 bases, leaving 16 bases between the germline ends. Written as DNA, the CDR3 is TGTGCCAGCAGCCAATTAGCCTCCTCCTCGGACGAGCAGTACTTC. Translation gives CASSQLASSSDEQYF. Full variable domain (remainder filled in from reference TRBV14 and TRBJ2-7): EAGVTQFPSHSVIEKGQTVTLRCDPISGHDNLYWYRRVMGKEIKFLLHFVKESKQDESGMPNNRFLAERTGGTYSTLKVQPAELEDSGVYFCASSQLASSSDEQYFGPGTRLTVT.

The chain recombines TRBV7-9 with TRBJ2-7; D may match TRBD1 or TRBD2 (5 bases each). V gave up 4 bases and J gave up 3 bases, with 16 bases separating them. CDR3 size: 15 residues. In germline, CDR1 is SEHNR, CDR2 FQNEAQ (reference sequence). The chain's CDR3 is CASSYYRDGIYEQYF. The CDR3, as DNA: TGTGCCAGCAGCTACTACCGGGACGGAATCTACGAGCAGTACTTC.

This clone was recorded only once. The chain couples TRBV19 to TRBJ2-7; 8 bases map to TRBD2. The CDR3 extends over 18 amino acids. CDR1 is LNHDA and CDR2 is SQIVND in the germline V gene (reference sequence). V shed 0 bases, J shed 6 bases, and the junction held 16 bases outside the gene matches. The CDR3 nucleotides are TGTGCCAGTAGTATAGATCCCGGCCGACCGGGACTAGTAATCGAGCAGTACTTC. Protein product: CASSIDPGRPGLVIEQYF.

This chain uses TRBV4-3 with TRBJ1-1; 7 nucleotides match TRBD1. Germline loops: CDR1 LGHNA, CDR2 YSLEER. The V segment lost 3 bases and the J segment 2 bases; nucleotides outside the gene matches: 3. This CDR3 spans 14 amino acids. CDR3 loop: CASSQQGDNTEAFF. The CDR3 DNA is TGCGCCAGCAGCCAGCAGGGGGATAACACTGAAGCTTTCTTT.

This chain uses TRBV9 with TRBJ2-2, with D possibly TRBD1 on 6 matching bases. Germline V CDR1 and CDR2: SGDLS, YYNGEE. This CDR3 has 15 amino acids. Trimming stripped 6 bases from V and 9 bases from J, with 21 bases between. CDR3 sequence (DNA): TGTGCCAGCACCTCTCGGGACACCGGTAACAGGGAGCTGTTTTTT. This sequence encodes CASTSRDTGNRELFF.

V and J are TRBV4-1 and TRBJ1-1, with D perhaps TRBD1 (6 bases). Per the germline V gene, CDR1 is MGHRA and CDR2 is YSYEKL. The CDR3 is 14 amino acids. V shed 0 bases and J shed 5 bases, with 10 bases lying between them. The CDR3 sequence is CASSQEGARTEAFF. The CDR3 DNA is TGCGCCAGCAGCCAAGAGGGGGCGCGGACTGAAGCTTTCTTT.

The J gene is TRBJ1-2, the V gene TRBV6-5, with 8 positions matching TRBD1. This CDR3 is 14 amino acids long. V lost 6 bases, J lost 6 bases, and 9 bases stayed unmatched. Germline V CDR1 and CDR2: MNHEY, SVGAGI. CDR3 DNA sequence: TGTGCCAGCAGCATATCGAGGACAGGGAATGGCTACACCTTC. Protein product: CASSISRTGNGYTF.

The chain carries TRBV5-1 and TRBJ2-3; 10 nucleotides match TRBD1. Germline lookup yields CDR1 SGHRS and CDR2 YFSETQ. The CDR3 is 16 residues long. The V segment lost 0 bases and the J segment 8 bases; nucleotides outside the gene matches: 9. In nucleotides, the CDR3 is TGCGCCAGCAGCTTGGTGGACAGGGGGACCCGGGGTACGCAGTATTTT. It specifies CASSLVDRGTRGTQYF.

The rearrangement links TRBV11-2 to TRBJ1-2, with 8 bases matching TRBD1. J was trimmed by 4 bases and V by 3 bases; bases with no gene match: 10. CDR3 length: 16 amino acids. The germline V gene has CDR1 SGHAT and CDR2 FQNNGV. CDR3 in amino acids: CASSFQPRTGIYGYTF. In nucleotides, the CDR3 is TGTGCCAGCAGCTTCCAACCCCGGACAGGGATCTATGGCTACACCTTC.

The chain has TRBV27 and TRBJ2-7, with 9 bases lining up with TRBD2. Germline CDR1 MNHEY, CDR2 SMNVEV (reference sequence). V was clipped by 2 bases and J by 0 bases; unmatched bases: 8. The CDR3 extends over 17 amino acids. The CDR3 here is CASSLMVSGGGSYEQYF. The DNA for the CDR3 is TGTGCCAGCAGTTTAATGGTTAGCGGGGGTGGCTCCTACGAGCAGTACTTC.

The CDR3 reads CASSPAHGGRANEQFF. CDR3 in DNA: TGTGCCAGCAGCCCTGCTCACGGCGGGAGAGCAAATGAGCAGTTCTTC. The chain is built from TRBV7-9 and TRBJ2-1, with 7 bases lining up with TRBD2. Trimming removed 5 bases from V and 7 bases from J; junction bases left unmatched: 14. Germline loops: CDR1 SEHNR, CDR2 FQNEAQ (reference sequence). The CDR3 contains 16 residues.

V and J are TRBV7-9 and TRBJ2-1; D possibly corresponds to TRBD1 (5 bases). V was shortened by 4 bases and J by 0 bases, with 10 bases between the two germline ends. Germline CDR1 is SEHNR and CDR2 is FQNEAQ (reference sequence). The CDR3 runs to 15 residues. CDR3 loop: CASSSTEYSYNEQFF. The CDR3, as DNA: TGTGCCAGCAGCTCGACAGAATACTCCTACAATGAGCAGTTCTTC. The complete variable domain, with remaining parts taken from reference TRBV7-9 and TRBJ2-1, reads DTGVSQNPRHKITKRGQNVTFRCDPISEHNRLYWYRQTLGQGPEFLTYFQNEAQLEKSRLLSDRFSAERPKGSFSTLEIQRTEQGDSAMYLCASSSTEYSYNEQFFGPGTRLTVL.

This chain links TRBV27 with TRBJ2-1, with 7 bases lining up with TRBD2. Trimming at V came to 5 bases and at J to 1 base, leaving 8 bases not matched to a gene. Germline V CDR1 and CDR2: MNHEY, SMNVEV (reference sequence). This CDR3 contains 16 residues. DNA of the CDR3: TGTGCCAGCAGTACAAGGGACTACCCTTCCTACAATGAGCAGTTCTTC. It codes for CASSTRDYPSYNEQFF.

The chain couples TRBV5-6 to TRBJ2-1; D remains ambiguous. V was pared by 0 bases and J by 5 bases, with 15 bases between. The germline CDR1 and CDR2 sequences are SGHDT and YYEEEE. The CDR3 loop spans 16 amino acids. The CDR3 DNA follows: TGTGCCAGCAGCTTGGCCGGGTTAAGAAGCCACAATGAGCAGTTCTTC. This codes for CASSLAGLRSHNEQFF. Complete variable domain (other parts from reference TRBV5-6 and TRBJ2-1): DAGVTQSPTHLIKTRGQQVTLRCSPKSGHDTVSWYQQALGQGPQFIFQYYEEEERQRGNFPDRFSGHQFPNYSSELNVNALLLGDSALYLCASSLAGLRSHNEQFFGPGTRLTVL.